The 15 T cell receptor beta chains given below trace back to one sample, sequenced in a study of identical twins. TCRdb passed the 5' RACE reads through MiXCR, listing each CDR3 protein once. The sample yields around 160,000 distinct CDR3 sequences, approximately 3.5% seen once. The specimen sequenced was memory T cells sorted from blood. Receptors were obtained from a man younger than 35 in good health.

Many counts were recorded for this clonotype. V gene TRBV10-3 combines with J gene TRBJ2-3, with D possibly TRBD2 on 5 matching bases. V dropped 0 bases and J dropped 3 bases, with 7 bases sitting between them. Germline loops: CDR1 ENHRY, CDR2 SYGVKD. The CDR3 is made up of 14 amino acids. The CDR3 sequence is CAISESTTTDTQYF. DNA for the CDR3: TGTGCCATCAGTGAGTCGACTACAACAGATACGCAGTATTTT.

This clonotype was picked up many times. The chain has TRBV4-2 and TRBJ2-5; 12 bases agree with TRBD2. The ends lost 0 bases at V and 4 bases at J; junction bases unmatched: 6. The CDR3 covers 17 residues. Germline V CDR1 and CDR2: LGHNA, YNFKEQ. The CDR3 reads CASSQDIRTSGAETQYF. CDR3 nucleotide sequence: TGTGCCAGCAGCCAAGATATCCGGACTAGCGGGGCAGAGACCCAGTACTTC.

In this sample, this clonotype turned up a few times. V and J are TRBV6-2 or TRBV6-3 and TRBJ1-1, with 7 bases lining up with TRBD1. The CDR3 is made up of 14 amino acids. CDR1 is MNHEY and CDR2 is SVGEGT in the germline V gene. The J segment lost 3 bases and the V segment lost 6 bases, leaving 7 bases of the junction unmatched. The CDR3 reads CASSYRGLHTEAFF. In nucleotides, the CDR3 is TGTGCCAGCAGCTACAGGGGATTGCACACTGAAGCTTTCTTT.

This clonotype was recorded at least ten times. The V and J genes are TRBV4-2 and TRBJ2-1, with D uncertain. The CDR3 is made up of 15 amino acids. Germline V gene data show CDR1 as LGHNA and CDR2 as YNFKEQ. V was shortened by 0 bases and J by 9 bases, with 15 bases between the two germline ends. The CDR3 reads CASSQDSTRAIEQFF. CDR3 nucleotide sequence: TGTGCCAGCAGCCAAGATTCAACGCGCGCGATTGAGCAGTTCTTC.

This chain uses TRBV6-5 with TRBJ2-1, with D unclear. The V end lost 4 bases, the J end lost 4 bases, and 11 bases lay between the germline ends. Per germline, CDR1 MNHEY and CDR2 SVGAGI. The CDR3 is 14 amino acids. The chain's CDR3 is CASSFRVFYNEQFF. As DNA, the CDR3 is TGTGCCAGCAGTTTCCGGGTCTTTTACAATGAGCAGTTCTTC.

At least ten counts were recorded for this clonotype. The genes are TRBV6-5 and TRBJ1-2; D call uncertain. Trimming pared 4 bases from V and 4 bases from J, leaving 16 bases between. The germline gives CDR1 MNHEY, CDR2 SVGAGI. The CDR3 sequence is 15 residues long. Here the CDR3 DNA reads TGTGCCAGCAGTTCGCCCGGAGCGGATTTCTATGGCTACACCTTC. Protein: CASSSPGADFYGYTF.

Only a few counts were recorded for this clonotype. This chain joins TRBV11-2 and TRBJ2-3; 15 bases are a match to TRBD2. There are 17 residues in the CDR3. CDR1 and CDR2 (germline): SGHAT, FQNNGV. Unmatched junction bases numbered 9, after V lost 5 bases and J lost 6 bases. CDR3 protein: CASSPQGLAGGGDTQYF. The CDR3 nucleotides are TGTGCCAGCAGCCCACAGGGACTAGCGGGAGGTGGGGATACGCAGTATTTT. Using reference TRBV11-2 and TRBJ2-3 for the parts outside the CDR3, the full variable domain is EAGVAQSPRYKIIEKRQSVAFWCNPISGHATLYWYQQILGQGPKLLIQFQNNGVVDDSQLPKDRFSAERLKGVDSTLKIQPAKLEDSAVYLCASSPQGLAGGGDTQYFGPGTRLTVL.

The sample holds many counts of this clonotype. The CDR3 reads CATRDRGHGYTF. CDR3 DNA sequence: TGTGCCACCCGGGACAGGGGGCATGGCTACACCTTC. V is TRBV19 and J is TRBJ1-2; 12 bases map to TRBD1. Looked up from germline, CDR1 is LNHDA and CDR2 is SQIVND (reference sequence). J lost 6 bases, V lost 10 bases, and 3 bases had no gene match. The CDR3 is made up of 12 amino acids.

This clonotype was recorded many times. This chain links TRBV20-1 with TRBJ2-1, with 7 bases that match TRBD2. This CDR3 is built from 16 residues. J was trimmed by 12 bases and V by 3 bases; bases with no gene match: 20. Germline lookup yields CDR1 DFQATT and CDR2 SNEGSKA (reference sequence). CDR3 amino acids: CSASSLRETSFPGQFF. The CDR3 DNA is TGCAGTGCTAGTTCGTTGCGGGAGACATCATTCCCAGGGCAGTTCTTC.

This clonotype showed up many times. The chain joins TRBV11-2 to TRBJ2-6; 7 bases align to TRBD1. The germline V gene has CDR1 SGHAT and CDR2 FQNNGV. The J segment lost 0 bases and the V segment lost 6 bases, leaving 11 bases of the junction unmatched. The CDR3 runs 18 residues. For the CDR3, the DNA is TGTGCCAGCAGGCAGGGACAGATTGCCCTCTCTGGGGCCAACGTCCTGACTTTC. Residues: CASRQGQIALSGANVLTF.

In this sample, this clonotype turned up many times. CDR3 nucleotide sequence: TGTGCCAGCAGTTTCACTAGCGTAGGGGATACCGGGGAGCTGTTTTTT. Amino acid sequence: CASSFTSVGDTGELFF. V gene TRBV6-5 combines with J gene TRBJ2-2; 7 nucleotides line up with TRBD2. CDR3 size: 16 residues. Per germline, CDR1 MNHEY and CDR2 SVGAGI. The trim removed 4 bases at V and 5 bases at J, leaving 10 bases unmatched.

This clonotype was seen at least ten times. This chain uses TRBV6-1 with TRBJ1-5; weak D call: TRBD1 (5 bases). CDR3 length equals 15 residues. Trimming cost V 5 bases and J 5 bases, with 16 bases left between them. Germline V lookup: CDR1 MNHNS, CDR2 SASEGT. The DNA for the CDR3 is TGTGCCAGCAGTCCTAGGACATCATCCTATCAGCCCCAGCATTTT. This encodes CASSPRTSSYQPQHF.

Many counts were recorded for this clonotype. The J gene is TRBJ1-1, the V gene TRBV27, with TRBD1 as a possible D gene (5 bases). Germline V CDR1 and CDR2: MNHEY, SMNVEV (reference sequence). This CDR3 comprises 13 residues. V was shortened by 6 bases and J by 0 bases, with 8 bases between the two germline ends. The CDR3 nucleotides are TGTGCCAGCAGAACACAGGTGAACACTGAAGCTTTCTTT. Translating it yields CASRTQVNTEAFF.

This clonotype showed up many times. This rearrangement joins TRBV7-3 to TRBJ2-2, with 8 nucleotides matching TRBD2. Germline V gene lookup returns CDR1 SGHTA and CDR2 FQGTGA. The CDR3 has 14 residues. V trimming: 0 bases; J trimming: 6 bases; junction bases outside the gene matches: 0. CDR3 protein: CASSLTAGAGELFF. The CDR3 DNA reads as TGTGCCAGCAGCTTAACAGCGGGGGCCGGGGAGCTGTTTTTT.

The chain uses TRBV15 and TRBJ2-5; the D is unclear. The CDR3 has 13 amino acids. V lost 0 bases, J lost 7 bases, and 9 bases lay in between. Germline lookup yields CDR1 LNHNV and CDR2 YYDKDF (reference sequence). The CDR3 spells CATSRDQFGTQYF. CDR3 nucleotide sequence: TGTGCCACCAGCAGAGATCAGTTCGGGACCCAGTACTTC.